This T cell receptor beta chain was observed in a study of cytomegalovirus exposure and HLA in healthy donors. Vbeta (60) and Jbeta (13) primers were used in the PCR. TCRdb keeps only in-frame clones here, not all; method: immunoSEQ multiplex PCR. The sample consists of 130,000 or so clones, about 77% of them appearing once. The germline CDR1 and CDR2 sequences are MDHEN and SYDVKM. This CDR3 has 14 residues. The junction had 6 bases not matched to a gene; V was cut back by 5 bases and J by 6 bases. The sequencing sample was made of PBMCs. The chain couples TRBV28 to TRBJ1-2, with 10 bases aligning to TRBD1. This TCR was sampled from a female donor in good health and CMV-seronegative. The CDR3 is CASSPGTGVNGYTF. The CDR3 DNA follows: TGTGCCAGCAGTCCCGGGACAGGGGTTAATGGCTACACCTTC.